These T cell receptor beta chains were read from a single sample in a study of shared clonotypes between healthy human individuals. Method: immunoSEQ multiplex PCR; TCRdb's copy keeps in-frame clones and lacks some. Among roughly 2.5 million clones, around nine tenths were seen once, and the ten largest hold over 0.12%. Sequenced input: naive CD4+ T cells sorted from blood. These receptors were collected from a man between 18 and 35 years old in good health. Each CDR3 is given with its conserved first and last residue. Fields, in order: clone size, V gene, D gene, J gene, CDR3 DNA, CDR3 protein. A D gene is named only where the DNA matches it firmly. Some rows have no size entry. The others give once, few or many, or a class for an expanded clone.

clone_size: NA; v_call: TRBV10-3; d_call: TRBD2; j_call: TRBJ2-3; cdr3_nt: TGTGCCATCAGTTTAGCGGGCCCTTTCTCCACAGATACGCAGTATTTT; cdr3_aa: CAISLAGPFSTDTQYF
clone_size: NA; v_call: TRBV30; d_call: NA; j_call: TRBJ2-3; cdr3_nt: TGTGCCTCCTCGCGGACTAGCACAGATACGCAGTATTTT; cdr3_aa: CASSRTSTDTQYF
clone_size: few; v_call: TRBV7-2; d_call: NA; j_call: TRBJ2-3; cdr3_nt: TGTGCCAGCAGCACCAGCACAGATACGCAGTATTTT; cdr3_aa: CASSTSTDTQYF
clone_size: NA; v_call: TRBV7-8; d_call: NA; j_call: TRBJ2-5; cdr3_nt: TGTGCCAGCAGCTTAGACGATAGGGCCCTTCAAGAGACCCAGTACTTC; cdr3_aa: CASSLDDRALQETQYF
clone_size: NA; v_call: TRBV5-1; d_call: TRBD2; j_call: TRBJ2-1; cdr3_nt: TGCGCCAGCACCAGCGGGACTAGCGGGAGCTCCTACAATGAGCAGTTCTTC; cdr3_aa: CASTSGTSGSSYNEQFF
clone_size: NA; v_call: TRBV4-3; d_call: NA; j_call: TRBJ2-7; cdr3_nt: TGCGCCAGCAGCCAAGTGGGGTGGGGACTGGCAAACGAGCAGTACTTC; cdr3_aa: CASSQVGWGLANEQYF
clone_size: NA; v_call: TRBV29-1; d_call: NA; j_call: TRBJ2-6; cdr3_nt: TGCAGCGTTGATAAGGCTGGGGCCAACGTCCTGACTTTC; cdr3_aa: CSVDKAGANVLTF
clone_size: once; v_call: TRBV5-6; d_call: TRBD1; j_call: TRBJ2-7; cdr3_nt: TGTGCCAGCAGCTTACCCGGGACAGGGAGGTACGAGCAGTACTTC; cdr3_aa: CASSLPGTGRYEQYF
clone_size: NA; v_call: TRBV2; d_call: NA; j_call: TRBJ2-5; cdr3_nt: TGTGCCAGCAGTGGTACTGGCTACGTGGAGACCCAGTACTTC; cdr3_aa: CASSGTGYVETQYF
clone_size: NA; v_call: TRBV9; d_call: TRBD2; j_call: TRBJ2-3; cdr3_nt: TGTGCCAGCAGCGTCAGGGGTAGCGGGATGACCACAGATACGCAGTATTTT; cdr3_aa: CASSVRGSGMTTDTQYF
clone_size: once; v_call: TRBV27; d_call: NA; j_call: TRBJ2-2; cdr3_nt: TGTGCCAGCACCCGACGGACGAACACCGGGGAGCTGTTTTTT; cdr3_aa: CASTRRTNTGELFF
clone_size: few; v_call: TRBV18; d_call: NA; j_call: TRBJ1-6; cdr3_nt: TGTGCCAGCTCACCGGTTCGGGGTCTTAATTCACCCCTCCACTTT; cdr3_aa: CASSPVRGLNSPLHF
clone_size: NA; v_call: TRBV10-3; d_call: NA; j_call: TRBJ1-1; cdr3_nt: TGTGCCACGACGGTGGCAGGGAACACTGAAGCTTTCTTT; cdr3_aa: CATTVAGNTEAFF
clone_size: NA; v_call: TRBV5-5; d_call: NA; j_call: TRBJ2-7; cdr3_nt: TGTGCCAGCAGCTTATGGACGAAAGACTACGAGCAGTACTTC; cdr3_aa: CASSLWTKDYEQYF
clone_size: NA; v_call: TRBV6-1; d_call: NA; j_call: TRBJ1-5; cdr3_nt: TGTGCCAGCAGTGAAGCGCTGGGGGTGGCGTTTCAGCCCCAGCATTTT; cdr3_aa: CASSEALGVAFQPQHF
clone_size: NA; v_call: TRBV2; d_call: NA; j_call: TRBJ2-7; cdr3_nt: TGTGCCAGCATAACCCGGGCCAACACCTACGAGCAGTACTTC; cdr3_aa: CASITRANTYEQYF
clone_size: NA; v_call: TRBV5-1; d_call: NA; j_call: TRBJ1-5; cdr3_nt: TGCGCCAGCAGCCTCGCTGGCGTGAGCAATCAGCCCCAGCATTTT; cdr3_aa: CASSLAGVSNQPQHF
clone_size: NA; v_call: TRBV19; d_call: TRBD1; j_call: TRBJ2-5; cdr3_nt: TGTGCCAGTAGTTTAACGGCAACAGGGGGAGAGACCCAGTACTTC; cdr3_aa: CASSLTATGGETQYF
clone_size: NA; v_call: TRBV10-1; d_call: NA; j_call: TRBJ2-2; cdr3_nt: TGCGCCAGCAGCCAGGACTGGAACACCGGGGAGCTGTTTTTT; cdr3_aa: CASSQDWNTGELFF
clone_size: once; v_call: TRBV30; d_call: NA; j_call: TRBJ2-7; cdr3_nt: TGTGCCTGGAGTCTGATCTACGAGCAGTACTTC; cdr3_aa: CAWSLIYEQYF
clone_size: NA; v_call: TRBV6-5; d_call: NA; j_call: TRBJ1-2; cdr3_nt: TGTGCCAGCAGCTATACCAATAACTATGGCTACACCTTC; cdr3_aa: CASSYTNNYGYTF
clone_size: NA; v_call: TRBV28; d_call: NA; j_call: TRBJ1-4; cdr3_nt: TGTGCCAGCAGCACTGCCGGGACCTTGGCAACTAATGAAAAACTGTTTTTT; cdr3_aa: CASSTAGTLATNEKLFF
clone_size: NA; v_call: TRBV10-3; d_call: NA; j_call: TRBJ2-7; cdr3_nt: TGTGCCATCGGTTCAGGCTTGAAGGGCGAGCAGTACTTC; cdr3_aa: CAIGSGLKGEQYF
clone_size: NA; v_call: TRBV6-1; d_call: NA; j_call: TRBJ1-1; cdr3_nt: TGTGCCAGCAGCCAGGACATAAATGAAGCTTTCTTT; cdr3_aa: CASSQDINEAFF
clone_size: NA; v_call: TRBV4-1; d_call: TRBD1; j_call: TRBJ2-7; cdr3_nt: TGCGCCAGCAGCCAAGATCGCATTAATTGGGACAGGTACTACGAGCAGTACTTC; cdr3_aa: CASSQDRINWDRYYEQYF
clone_size: NA; v_call: TRBV30; d_call: NA; j_call: TRBJ2-1; cdr3_nt: TGTGGATACGGGGGAGACTTCAATGAGCAGTTCTTC; cdr3_aa: CGYGGDFNEQFF
clone_size: NA; v_call: TRBV2; d_call: TRBD1; j_call: TRBJ1-4; cdr3_nt: TGTGCCAGCAGTGAAGGGGGGACAGCTAATGAAAAACTGTTTTTT; cdr3_aa: CASSEGGTANEKLFF
clone_size: NA; v_call: TRBV5-1; d_call: NA; j_call: TRBJ2-5; cdr3_nt: TGCGCCAGCAGCTTTAGCCGAGGTGGAGTTGTGGAGACCCAGTACTTC; cdr3_aa: CASSFSRGGVVETQYF
clone_size: NA; v_call: TRBV5-6; d_call: NA; j_call: TRBJ2-2; cdr3_nt: TGTGCCAGCAGTCCAGGACTCGAAACCGGGGAGCTGTTTTTT; cdr3_aa: CASSPGLETGELFF
clone_size: NA; v_call: TRBV5-1; d_call: NA; j_call: TRBJ2-3; cdr3_nt: TGCGCCAGCAGCTTTTCTGGGGTGTGGAGAGATACGCAGTATTTT; cdr3_aa: CASSFSGVWRDTQYF
clone_size: NA; v_call: TRBV29-1; d_call: NA; j_call: TRBJ1-2; cdr3_nt: TGCAGCGTTGGCCGGGGGCTGGACTACACCTTC; cdr3_aa: CSVGRGLDYTF
clone_size: NA; v_call: TRBV5-4; d_call: NA; j_call: TRBJ2-2; cdr3_nt: TGTGCCAGCAGCTTAGACGGGCGGGGAAGTAGAAACACCGGGGAGCTGTTTTTT; cdr3_aa: CASSLDGRGSRNTGELFF
clone_size: NA; v_call: TRBV18; d_call: NA; j_call: TRBJ2-1; cdr3_nt: TGTGCCAGCTCAAGCCGGGACGATGAGCAGTTCTTC; cdr3_aa: CASSSRDDEQFF
clone_size: NA; v_call: TRBV18; d_call: TRBD2; j_call: TRBJ2-1; cdr3_nt: TGTGCCAGCTCACCAAAGAGGGGAGGGGACAATGAGCAGTTCTTC; cdr3_aa: CASSPKRGGDNEQFF
clone_size: NA; v_call: TRBV19; d_call: NA; j_call: TRBJ1-6; cdr3_nt: TGTGCCAGTCAAGCGGGGGAATCACCCCTCCACTTT; cdr3_aa: CASQAGESPLHF
clone_size: NA; v_call: TRBV5-1; d_call: TRBD1; j_call: TRBJ1-1; cdr3_nt: TGCGCCAGCAGCCCACAGGGGTCCGGAACTGAAGCTTTCTTT; cdr3_aa: CASSPQGSGTEAFF
clone_size: NA; v_call: TRBV5-4; d_call: NA; j_call: TRBJ1-2; cdr3_nt: TGTGCCAGCAGCTTGGAACCAGGTGGTGGCTACACCTTC; cdr3_aa: CASSLEPGGGYTF
clone_size: NA; v_call: TRBV19; d_call: TRBD1; j_call: TRBJ1-1; cdr3_nt: TGTGCCAGTAGTAAAGGGACAGGGGTTAACACTGAAGCTTTCTTT; cdr3_aa: CASSKGTGVNTEAFF
clone_size: once; v_call: TRBV7-9; d_call: TRBD2; j_call: TRBJ2-1; cdr3_nt: TGTGCCAGCAGCTTACCCGGGGGACTAGCGGTCAATGAGCAGTTCTTC; cdr3_aa: CASSLPGGLAVNEQFF
clone_size: NA; v_call: TRBV7-7; d_call: NA; j_call: TRBJ2-5; cdr3_nt: TGTGCTAGCAGCTTTAGGGCCCAAGAGACCCAGTACTTC; cdr3_aa: CASSFRAQETQYF
clone_size: NA; v_call: TRBV2; d_call: NA; j_call: TRBJ1-4; cdr3_nt: TGTGCCAGCACCCTTGGGTGGGCGGAGCGCGAAAAACTGTTTTTT; cdr3_aa: CASTLGWAEREKLFF
clone_size: NA; v_call: TRBV4-1; d_call: TRBD1; j_call: TRBJ1-1; cdr3_nt: TGCGCCAGCAGCCAAGCCTACCAAGGGACAGGGGGGACTGAAGCTTTCTTT; cdr3_aa: CASSQAYQGTGGTEAFF
clone_size: NA; v_call: TRBV2; d_call: TRBD2; j_call: TRBJ2-1; cdr3_nt: TGTGCCAGCAGTTATCAGCGGGGGTCCTACAATGAGCAGTTCTTC; cdr3_aa: CASSYQRGSYNEQFF
clone_size: NA; v_call: TRBV2; d_call: TRBD1; j_call: TRBJ1-2; cdr3_nt: TGTGCCAGCAGTGTGAGCCGGACAGGGGGCGAAGGCTACACCTTC; cdr3_aa: CASSVSRTGGEGYTF
clone_size: once; v_call: TRBV5-6; d_call: NA; j_call: TRBJ2-3; cdr3_nt: TGTGCCAGCAGCTTGGCCGGCCAGGCTAGCACAGATACGCAGTATTTT; cdr3_aa: CASSLAGQASTDTQYF
clone_size: NA; v_call: TRBV9; d_call: NA; j_call: TRBJ1-6; cdr3_nt: TGTGCCAGCAGCGTAGGACGAGGGGAATATTCACCCCTCCACTTT; cdr3_aa: CASSVGRGEYSPLHF
clone_size: NA; v_call: TRBV7-2; d_call: TRBD2; j_call: TRBJ2-1; cdr3_nt: TGTGCCAGCAGCTTCGGGACTAGCGCGTACAATGAGCAGTTCTTC; cdr3_aa: CASSFGTSAYNEQFF
clone_size: once; v_call: TRBV4-1; d_call: NA; j_call: TRBJ1-2; cdr3_nt: TGCGCCAGCAGCCAAGATGAGGGTTCCTATGGCTACACCTTC; cdr3_aa: CASSQDEGSYGYTF
clone_size: NA; v_call: TRBV25-1; d_call: NA; j_call: TRBJ1-6; cdr3_nt: TGTGCCAGCAGTGTTCAGGGCTCTTCACCCCTCCACTTT; cdr3_aa: CASSVQGSSPLHF
clone_size: NA; v_call: TRBV6-5; d_call: NA; j_call: TRBJ1-1; cdr3_nt: TGTGCCAGCAGTTACTCGAGGGGCATTCGGAACACTGAAGCTTTCTTT; cdr3_aa: CASSYSRGIRNTEAFF
clone_size: NA; v_call: TRBV27; d_call: NA; j_call: TRBJ2-5; cdr3_nt: TGTGCCAGCAGGCAGGGACTTCAAGAGACCCAGTACTTC; cdr3_aa: CASRQGLQETQYF
clone_size: NA; v_call: TRBV5-1; d_call: NA; j_call: TRBJ1-2; cdr3_nt: TGCGCCAGCAGCCCGGATAACGGAATCTATGGCTACACCTTC; cdr3_aa: CASSPDNGIYGYTF
clone_size: NA; v_call: TRBV5-4; d_call: NA; j_call: TRBJ1-3; cdr3_nt: TGTGCCAGCAGCACGGGGGGAGACGCTGGAAACACCATATATTTT; cdr3_aa: CASSTGGDAGNTIYF
clone_size: NA; v_call: TRBV7-2; d_call: TRBD2; j_call: TRBJ2-5; cdr3_nt: TGTGCCAGCAGTCATCCGGGACTAGCTGAAGAGACCCAGTACTTC; cdr3_aa: CASSHPGLAEETQYF
clone_size: NA; v_call: TRBV10-2; d_call: NA; j_call: TRBJ2-3; cdr3_nt: TGCGCCAGCAGTGAGGCCGGGCCGACGCGGGATACGCAGTATTTT; cdr3_aa: CASSEAGPTRDTQYF